This T cell receptor (beta chain) emerged from a study of cytomegalovirus exposure and HLA in healthy donors. Vbeta (60) and Jbeta (13) primers were used in the PCR. Generated by immunoSEQ multiplex PCR, the TCRdb table keeps only in-frame clones and is missing some. The sample lists 140,000 or so clones, approximately 81% occurring once. The length of the CDR3 is 14 residues. Losses at the gene ends were 3 bases for V and 5 bases for J; bases not matched to a gene: 3. Germline V CDR1 and CDR2: GTSNPN, SVGIG (reference sequence). Concerning this clone itself: Its antigen is still unknown.

General study results and limits: It was approximately 160 TCR beta chains that were listed as cytomegalovirus-associated.

This chain joins TRBV30 and TRBJ2-2, with 10 positions matching TRBD1. The clonotype comes from a boy aged 2 to 10 in good health and CMV-seronegative. The sequencing input was PBMCs. The CDR3 protein is CAWSLGQGTGELFF. The CDR3 region has the DNA TGTGCCTGGAGCCTGGGACAGGGGACCGGGGAGCTGTTTTTT.